This T cell receptor (beta chain) derives from a study of blood T cell repertoires in COVID-19. About the research overall: Collection of acute and convalescent COVID-19 samples took place in the United States, Italy and Spain. T cells, B-cell-depleted T cells, or PBMCs supplied cDNA or gDNA.

Original processing methods: Amplification from reference gene primers served as the basis for estimated nucleated cell counts. The table came from immunoSEQ multiplex PCR; TCRdb's copy has only in-frame clones and leaves some out. That table furnishes V, J and clone size, whereas the DNA furnished D and trimming. The table records 200,000 to 250,000 clones, roughly 89% of them present only once. This TCR came from a man aged 55 to 69 who had recovered from COVID-19. Sequencing was carried out using peripheral blood.

The chain's CDR3 is CASSPGQNNSPLHF. In DNA, the CDR3 is TGTGCCAGCTCACCGGGACAGAATAATTCACCCCTCCACTTT. J is TRBJ1-6 and V is TRBV18; 7 positions agree with TRBD1. The CDR3 runs 14 residues. CDR1 and CDR2 (germline): KGHSH, LQKENI. The V segment lost 3 bases and the J segment 5 bases; nucleotides outside the gene matches: 1.